This is a list of T cell receptor beta chains from one sample in a study of shared clonotypes between healthy human individuals. Profiled with immunoSEQ multiplex PCR; TCRdb holds only in-frame clones, not every one. The table has 1.5 million to 2.5 million clones, less than 95% seen once. Input material: naive CD8+ T cells sorted from blood. The source is a man between 18 and 29 years old in good health. The CDR3 runs from the conserved cysteine through the conserved F or W. The D gene is left open where the match is weak. Clone size is stated in some rows and not others, as once, few, many or a class when expanded.

cdr3_nt: TGCGCCAGCAGGGGAGGGGATGGGACCCAGTACTTC
cdr3_aa: CASRGGDGTQYF
v_call: TRBV5-1
clone_size: NA
j_call: TRBJ2-5
d_call: TRBD2

cdr3_nt: TGTGCCTGGAGTGTACTGGCGGGAGGACCCTACGAGCAGTACTTC
cdr3_aa: CAWSVLAGGPYEQYF
v_call: TRBV30
clone_size: once
j_call: TRBJ2-7
d_call: TRBD2

cdr3_nt: TGTGCCAGCAGTTACTCGGGGGGGCCGGGGACCGGGGAGCTGTTTTTT
cdr3_aa: CASSYSGGPGTGELFF
v_call: TRBV6-5
clone_size: NA
j_call: TRBJ2-2
d_call: NA

cdr3_nt: TGTGCCAGCAGATCTACGGGGACCCAAGGCAATCAGCCCCAGCATTTT
cdr3_aa: CASRSTGTQGNQPQHF
v_call: TRBV2
clone_size: NA
j_call: TRBJ1-5
d_call: NA

cdr3_nt: TGTGCCAGCAGCCAAGATTGGGACGGCTACAATGAGCAGTTCTTC
cdr3_aa: CASSQDWDGYNEQFF
v_call: TRBV14
clone_size: NA
j_call: TRBJ2-1
d_call: NA

cdr3_nt: TGCGCCAGCAGCCAAGATCCGGGACAGGTAAACGAGCAGTACTTC
cdr3_aa: CASSQDPGQVNEQYF
v_call: TRBV4-3
clone_size: NA
j_call: TRBJ2-7
d_call: TRBD1

cdr3_nt: TGTGCCAGCAGCTTAGGAGATAGAGAGCAGTTCTTC
cdr3_aa: CASSLGDREQFF
v_call: TRBV7-9
clone_size: NA
j_call: TRBJ2-1
d_call: NA

cdr3_nt: TGTGCCAGCAGCGTAGGAGGGGAGGACGAGCAGTACTTC
cdr3_aa: CASSVGGEDEQYF
v_call: TRBV9
clone_size: NA
j_call: TRBJ2-7
d_call: NA

cdr3_nt: TGCGCCAGCAGTGAGGGACTCCCGGAGCAGTACTTC
cdr3_aa: CASSEGLPEQYF
v_call: TRBV10-2
clone_size: NA
j_call: TRBJ2-7
d_call: NA

cdr3_nt: TGTGCCAGCAGCCTTCCGGACTTCGGGGAGACCCAGTACTTC
cdr3_aa: CASSLPDFGETQYF
v_call: TRBV11-2
clone_size: NA
j_call: TRBJ2-5
d_call: NA

cdr3_nt: TGTGCTAGTGGCCCTCTCCCGGGACGGTACCAAGAGACCCAGTACTTC
cdr3_aa: CASGPLPGRYQETQYF
v_call: TRBV12-5
clone_size: NA
j_call: TRBJ2-5
d_call: NA

cdr3_nt: TGTGCCAGCAGCTCCGGGACAGGGATTTACGAGCAGTACTTC
cdr3_aa: CASSSGTGIYEQYF
v_call: TRBV7-9
clone_size: once
j_call: TRBJ2-7
d_call: TRBD1

cdr3_nt: TGTGCCAGCAGTTTCAGGGGGCGCGACACTGAAGCTTTCTTT
cdr3_aa: CASSFRGRDTEAFF
v_call: TRBV28
clone_size: NA
j_call: TRBJ1-1
d_call: TRBD1

cdr3_nt: TGTGCCAGCAGCTTGTGGGGGAATAATGAAAAACTGTTTTTT
cdr3_aa: CASSLWGNNEKLFF
v_call: TRBV5-5
clone_size: NA
j_call: TRBJ1-4
d_call: NA

cdr3_nt: TGCAGCGTTAAAGCTTACGAGCAGTACTTC
cdr3_aa: CSVKAYEQYF
v_call: TRBV29-1
clone_size: NA
j_call: TRBJ2-7
d_call: NA

cdr3_nt: TGTGCCAGCAGCTTCTACGCGGGGGACAATGAGCAGTTCTTC
cdr3_aa: CASSFYAGDNEQFF
v_call: TRBV11-2
clone_size: NA
j_call: TRBJ2-1
d_call: TRBD2

cdr3_nt: TGTGCCAGCAGTGCCCTTGGGGCAGAGTTCACCGGGGAGCTGTTTTTT
cdr3_aa: CASSALGAEFTGELFF
v_call: TRBV27
clone_size: NA
j_call: TRBJ2-2
d_call: NA

cdr3_nt: TGTGCCTGGAGTCAACAGAACTATAATTCACCCCTCCACTTT
cdr3_aa: CAWSQQNYNSPLHF
v_call: TRBV30
clone_size: NA
j_call: TRBJ1-6
d_call: NA

cdr3_nt: TGTGCCAGCAGCCTAGTAGGGGGAGTCTACAATGAGCAGTTCTTC
cdr3_aa: CASSLVGGVYNEQFF
v_call: TRBV11-2
clone_size: NA
j_call: TRBJ2-1
d_call: NA

cdr3_nt: TGTGCCAGCAGCCCGGGGACTAGCGGGCCTAAAGAGACCCAGTACTTC
cdr3_aa: CASSPGTSGPKETQYF
v_call: TRBV7-9
clone_size: NA
j_call: TRBJ2-5
d_call: TRBD2

cdr3_nt: TGTGCCAGCAGCGCAACTAGGGGGTACGAGCAGTACTTC
cdr3_aa: CASSATRGYEQYF
v_call: TRBV14
clone_size: NA
j_call: TRBJ2-7
d_call: NA

cdr3_nt: TGTGCCAGCAGCCAAGATTTCAGCCCGGACTTCTGGACAGATACGCAGTATTTT
cdr3_aa: CASSQDFSPDFWTDTQYF
v_call: TRBV4-2
clone_size: once
j_call: TRBJ2-3
d_call: NA

cdr3_nt: TGTGCCAGCAGCTTGGGGGACTACTACGAGCAGTACTTC
cdr3_aa: CASSLGDYYEQYF
v_call: TRBV7-9
clone_size: NA
j_call: TRBJ2-7
d_call: TRBD2

cdr3_nt: TGTGCCAGCAGTTACGCACAGGGTATAACCTACGAGCAGTACTTC
cdr3_aa: CASSYAQGITYEQYF
v_call: TRBV6-6
clone_size: NA
j_call: TRBJ2-7
d_call: NA

cdr3_nt: TGTGCCTGCCCCCGGGACTCCCGACACGGGGAGCTGTTTTTT
cdr3_aa: CACPRDSRHGELFF
v_call: TRBV30
clone_size: NA
j_call: TRBJ2-2
d_call: NA

cdr3_nt: TGCGCCAGCAGCTTGGACACGGAGATCGGCCCCAAAAACATTCAGTACTTC
cdr3_aa: CASSLDTEIGPKNIQYF
v_call: TRBV4-1
clone_size: NA
j_call: TRBJ2-4
d_call: NA

cdr3_nt: TGTGCCAGCTCACCACGGGACGGGAGGCCCTACGAGCAGTACTTC
cdr3_aa: CASSPRDGRPYEQYF
v_call: TRBV18
clone_size: NA
j_call: TRBJ2-7
d_call: TRBD2

cdr3_nt: TGTGCCAGCAGTGCCGGGACAGGGTCCTACGAGCAGTACTTC
cdr3_aa: CASSAGTGSYEQYF
v_call: TRBV5-6
clone_size: NA
j_call: TRBJ2-7
d_call: TRBD1

cdr3_nt: TGTGCCAGCACTTCGACAGGTTTCTATGGCTACACCTTC
cdr3_aa: CASTSTGFYGYTF
v_call: TRBV6-5
clone_size: once
j_call: TRBJ1-2
d_call: NA

cdr3_nt: TGTGCCAGCAGCCCACGCGGCGGGGACACAGATACGCAGTATTTT
cdr3_aa: CASSPRGGDTDTQYF
v_call: TRBV7-9
clone_size: NA
j_call: TRBJ2-3
d_call: NA

cdr3_nt: TGTGCCAGCAGTGAAGGGATACGGCGGTGGGGTAACTATGGCTACACCTTC
cdr3_aa: CASSEGIRRWGNYGYTF
v_call: TRBV6-1
clone_size: NA
j_call: TRBJ1-2
d_call: NA

cdr3_nt: TGTGCCTGTGCCGCAGGGGCCTCATACGAGCAGTACTTC
cdr3_aa: CACAAGASYEQYF
v_call: TRBV19
clone_size: NA
j_call: TRBJ2-7
d_call: NA

cdr3_nt: TGCGCCAGCAGCTACGCGATTATTCGGGGGGCCACAGATACGCAGTATTTT
cdr3_aa: CASSYAIIRGATDTQYF
v_call: TRBV5-1
clone_size: NA
j_call: TRBJ2-3
d_call: NA

cdr3_nt: TGTGCCAGCGAAGAGTCTAGCACAGATACGCAGTATTTT
cdr3_aa: CASEESSTDTQYF
v_call: TRBV7-9
clone_size: NA
j_call: TRBJ2-3
d_call: NA

cdr3_nt: TGCGCCAGCACTGTGTGGGGGACCTACAATGAGCAGTTCTTC
cdr3_aa: CASTVWGTYNEQFF
v_call: TRBV10-2
clone_size: NA
j_call: TRBJ2-1
d_call: NA

cdr3_nt: TGCAGTGCTGCAACAGGGGTCGAGCAGTACTTC
cdr3_aa: CSAATGVEQYF
v_call: TRBV20-1
clone_size: once
j_call: TRBJ2-7
d_call: TRBD1

cdr3_nt: TGTGCCAGCGGACTGATGAGTCCAGATACGCAGTATTTT
cdr3_aa: CASGLMSPDTQYF
v_call: TRBV27
clone_size: NA
j_call: TRBJ2-3
d_call: NA

cdr3_nt: TGCGCCAGCAGCCTTGGGGGGCTCTACGAGCAGTACTTC
cdr3_aa: CASSLGGLYEQYF
v_call: TRBV5-1
clone_size: NA
j_call: TRBJ2-7
d_call: NA

cdr3_nt: TGTGCCGTTCGGAAGGGGATCACTGAAGCTTTCTTT
cdr3_aa: CAVRKGITEAFF
v_call: TRBV6-5
clone_size: NA
j_call: TRBJ1-1
d_call: NA

cdr3_nt: TGCGCCAGCAGCCCCCAGGGGTGGGATGAGCAGTTCTTC
cdr3_aa: CASSPQGWDEQFF
v_call: TRBV5-1
clone_size: NA
j_call: TRBJ2-1
d_call: NA

cdr3_nt: TGTGCCAGCAGCCCCACAGCGTTGTCCGCCTACGAGCAGTACTTC
cdr3_aa: CASSPTALSAYEQYF
v_call: TRBV9
clone_size: once
j_call: TRBJ2-7
d_call: NA

cdr3_nt: TGTGCCAGCAGTTTACTCAGCTCCTACAATGAGCAGTTCTTC
cdr3_aa: CASSLLSSYNEQFF
v_call: TRBV28
clone_size: NA
j_call: TRBJ2-1
d_call: NA

cdr3_nt: TGTGCCAGCAGTGAACTAGCGGGAGGAAATGAGCAGTTCTTC
cdr3_aa: CASSELAGGNEQFF
v_call: TRBV2
clone_size: few
j_call: TRBJ2-1
d_call: TRBD2

cdr3_nt: TGTGCCAGCAGCTTGATCACAGATACGCAGTATTTT
cdr3_aa: CASSLITDTQYF
v_call: TRBV13
clone_size: NA
j_call: TRBJ2-3
d_call: NA

cdr3_nt: TGTGCCAGTAGTATACTAGCGGGGGCCCGCGACGAGCAGTACTTC
cdr3_aa: CASSILAGARDEQYF
v_call: TRBV19
clone_size: NA
j_call: TRBJ2-7
d_call: TRBD2

cdr3_nt: TGTGCCAGCAGTCCGACAGGTAGCAATCAGCCCCAGCATTTT
cdr3_aa: CASSPTGSNQPQHF
v_call: TRBV7-9
clone_size: few
j_call: TRBJ1-5
d_call: NA

cdr3_nt: TGCGCCAGCAGCCACCCCCGGGACACCTACAATGAGCAGTTCTTC
cdr3_aa: CASSHPRDTYNEQFF
v_call: TRBV4-1
clone_size: NA
j_call: TRBJ2-1
d_call: NA

cdr3_nt: TGTGCCAGCAGCTTGGGGGCGGCGGATGAGCAGTTCTTC
cdr3_aa: CASSLGAADEQFF
v_call: TRBV5-8
clone_size: NA
j_call: TRBJ2-1
d_call: NA

cdr3_nt: TGTGCCAGCAGCCAAATTACAGGGGCTCTCGGGCAGTACTTC
cdr3_aa: CASSQITGALGQYF
v_call: TRBV7-9
clone_size: NA
j_call: TRBJ2-7
d_call: TRBD1

cdr3_nt: TGTGCCAGCAGTGAAGGAGCTGCCCAGCCCCAGCATTTT
cdr3_aa: CASSEGAAQPQHF
v_call: TRBV25-1
clone_size: once
j_call: TRBJ1-5
d_call: NA

cdr3_nt: TGTGCCAGCAGCTTGCAACCATTCTACGAGCAGTACTTC
cdr3_aa: CASSLQPFYEQYF
v_call: TRBV13
clone_size: NA
j_call: TRBJ2-7
d_call: NA

cdr3_nt: TGCGCCAGCAGCCACGGACGCTCCTACAATGAGCAGTTCTTC
cdr3_aa: CASSHGRSYNEQFF
v_call: TRBV4-1
clone_size: NA
j_call: TRBJ2-1
d_call: NA

cdr3_nt: TGTGCCAGCAGTTACTTTGGGGGTGGAGACTATGGCTACACCTTC
cdr3_aa: CASSYFGGGDYGYTF
v_call: TRBV6-6
clone_size: NA
j_call: TRBJ1-2
d_call: NA

cdr3_nt: TGTGCCTGGAGTGTACTTCTGGGGCCAGGAGACATTCAGTACTTC
cdr3_aa: CAWSVLLGPGDIQYF
v_call: TRBV30
clone_size: NA
j_call: TRBJ2-4
d_call: NA

cdr3_nt: TGCAGCGGGACGGAGACCGGGGAGCTGTTTTTT
cdr3_aa: CSGTETGELFF
v_call: TRBV29-1
clone_size: NA
j_call: TRBJ2-2
d_call: NA

cdr3_nt: TGCGCCAGCAGCCAAGATCTGGGACAGGGGGCATTCTATGGCTACACCTTC
cdr3_aa: CASSQDLGQGAFYGYTF
v_call: TRBV4-3
clone_size: NA
j_call: TRBJ1-2
d_call: TRBD1